Included here is one TCR beta chain sequence, with context. Its antigen is not identified. With V trimmed by 3 bases and J by 2 bases, 12 bases remained unmatched. There are 17 residues in the CDR3. Germline V CDR1 and CDR2: LNHDA, SQIVND (reference sequence). This sample is drawn from a study of type 1 regulatory T cells. TCRdb re-called the reads through MiXCR, storing one row per CDR3 protein. The table includes about 68,000 distinct CDR3 sequences, around 60% detected once. The source of this sequence is a human donor in good health. The chain recombines TRBV19 with TRBJ1-2; 7 positions match TRBD1. The sample taken for sequencing was cultured T cells, either the whole culture or a sorted T cell fraction (not recorded which). As to subset: Tr1-enriched cell product generated in vitro against host alloantigens. CDR3 amino acids: CASSMGRQGGYNYGYTF. Written as DNA, the CDR3 is TGTGCCAGTAGTATGGGGAGACAGGGCGGCTACAACTATGGCTACACCTTC.